This TCR beta chain was observed in a study of glioma-infiltrating T cells. In its sample, this clonotype was seen many times. What it recognizes is unknown. Amplification of TCR alpha and beta CDR3 regions from RNA used iRepertoire nested multiplex PCR. MiXCR, applied by TCRdb to the multiplex PCR reads, yields one record per CDR3 protein. The table has some 100,000 distinct CDR3 sequences, less than 30% seen once; the top ten hold 30% to 35%. The study, taken as a whole, reports: Non-neoplastic patients had below-expected tissue-blood divergence, while all gliomas exceeded expectation.

This TCR derives from a human donor with low-grade glioma or glioblastoma, undergoing nonglioma brain surgery, or in good health (not recorded which). Input material: glioma tissue, nonneoplastic brain tissue, or PBMCs (not recorded which).

CDR3: CASSQAPRGGRNGNTIYF. In DNA, the CDR3 is TGCGCCAGCAGCCAAGCCCCTCGTGGGGGGAGGAATGGAAACACCATATATTTT. The chain couples TRBV4-1 to TRBJ1-3; a weak D match, TRBD1 (5 bases). This CDR3 is 18 amino acids long. V was pared by 1 base and J by 3 bases, with 19 bases between. Germline loops: CDR1 MGHRA, CDR2 YSYEKL.